One and the same sample provided the 16 T cell receptor beta chains below, sequenced in a study of T-cell memory formation after mild COVID-19. TCRdb redid the calling of the 5' RACE reads with MiXCR, one entry per CDR3 protein. In the table there are 450,000 to 650,000 distinct CDR3 sequences, 20% to 25% of which are singletons. Sequenced input: PBMCs or a T cell subset sorted from them (not recorded which). Receptor source: an adult woman who had mild COVID-19 (a few samples of this study predate the infection). Cell type and time point are not known.

The chain recombines TRBV30 with TRBJ2-5; 8 positions match TRBD2. Germline lookup yields CDR1 GTSNPN and CDR2 SVGIG (reference sequence). The CDR3 is 14 residues long. The V and J ends lost 1 base and 5 bases, in that order; junction bases with no gene match: 6. CDR3 nucleotide sequence: TGTGCCTGGAGTGAACGGGGGGGCGGGGAGACCCAGTACTTC. Translation gives CAWSERGGGETQYF.

The V and J genes are TRBV10-3 and TRBJ2-7, with D unclear. V lost 3 bases to trimming and J lost 2 bases, with 5 bases between them. CDR1 ENHRY and CDR2 SYGVKD come from the germline V gene. The CDR3 is 12 amino acids. The CDR3 here is CAISDDPYEQYF. The CDR3, as DNA: TGTGCCATCAGTGACGACCCCTACGAGCAGTACTTC.

This clonotype was seen only a few times. This rearrangement joins TRBV12-3 or TRBV12-4 to TRBJ2-1; TRBD2 is a possible D gene (6 bases). This CDR3 contains 14 residues. The V gene lost 4 bases and the J gene lost 9 bases, with 16 bases spanning the gap. CDR3 in DNA: TGTGCCAGCAGTTCCCTGGGGGGTCGGAGTGAGCAGTTCTTC. As protein: CASSSLGGRSEQFF.

The chain uses TRBV14 and TRBJ2-7; D remains ambiguous. The germline CDR1 and CDR2 sequences are SGHDN and FVKESK. The CDR3 length is 13 residues. With 2 bases removed from V and 4 bases from J, the gap between germline ends came to 9 bases. The CDR3 is CASSQRPAYEQYF. The CDR3 DNA sequence: TGTGCCAGCAGCCAACGACCGGCATACGAGCAGTACTTC.

The gene calls are TRBV5-1 and TRBJ2-3; TRBD2 aligns across 11 bases. The trim removed 4 bases at V and 4 bases at J, leaving 11 bases unmatched. Germline CDR1 SGHRS, CDR2 YFSETQ. CDR3 length: 17 amino acids. The CDR3 sequence: CASSLNPLAGGPDTQYF. As DNA, the CDR3 is TGCGCCAGCAGCCTGAACCCCCTAGCGGGGGGCCCAGATACGCAGTATTTT.

This clonotype has only a few counts. Compared with germline, one end of the junction differs, possibly owing to a read error. The chain has TRBV5-1 and TRBJ1-1; TRBD1 is a possible D gene (5 bases). The germline V gene has CDR1 SGHRS and CDR2 YFSETQ. The CDR3 runs 16 residues. The CDR3 loop reads CASRLGPGGATTEAFF. The CDR3 DNA reads as TGCGCCAGCAGATTGGGGCCTGGTGGGGCCACCACTGAAGCTTTCTTT.

V is TRBV2 and J is TRBJ1-5, with D possibly matching TRBD1 (6 bases). V lost 4 bases, J lost 3 bases, and 16 bases lay in between. Germline CDR1 is SNHLY and CDR2 is FYNNEI. This CDR3 is 16 amino acids long. The CDR3 sequence is CASSGWLDSYNQPQHF. Written as DNA, the CDR3 is TGTGCCAGCAGTGGGTGGTTGGACAGTTACAATCAGCCCCAGCATTTT.

This clonotype has ten or more counts. This sequence joins TRBV5-5 and TRBJ1-1, with TRBD1 matching 7 bases. This CDR3 has 13 residues. Germline V gives CDR1 SGHKS, CDR2 YYEKEE (reference sequence). With 5 bases clipped from V and 5 bases from J, the junction kept 6 bases outside the gene matches. The CDR3 sequence is CASSLHRGTEAFF. DNA of the CDR3: TGTGCCAGCAGTCTTCACAGGGGAACTGAAGCTTTCTTT.

The chain recombines TRBV6-2 or TRBV6-3 with TRBJ2-3; D perhaps matches TRBD2 (6 bases). Germline CDR1 is MNHEY and CDR2 is SVGEGT. This CDR3 comprises 15 residues. The V end was cut by 2 bases, the J end by 2 bases, with 11 bases between. CDR3: CASSYAGTLTDTQYF. CDR3 DNA: TGTGCCAGCAGTTACGCGGGGACCCTCACAGATACGCAGTATTTT.

The rearrangement joins TRBV11-2 to TRBJ1-4; TRBD1 agrees at 8 bases. With V trimmed by 5 bases and J by 1 base, 3 bases remained unmatched. CDR3 length equals 15 residues. Per germline, CDR1 SGHAT and CDR2 FQNNGV. The CDR3 DNA sequence: TGTGCCAGCAGCCCCGACAGGGGAACTAATGAAAAACTGTTTTTT. It translates to CASSPDRGTNEKLFF.

This clonotype has just a few counts. The chain combines TRBV15 with TRBJ2-7; no clear D gene. The CDR3 runs 13 residues. Germline values: CDR1 LNHNV, CDR2 YYDKDF (reference sequence). Trimming removed 0 bases at V and 3 bases at J, with 6 bases between. This CDR3 reads CATSRDWSYEQYF. Here the CDR3 DNA reads TGTGCCACCAGCAGAGATTGGAGCTACGAGCAGTACTTC.

The V gene is TRBV30, the J gene TRBJ2-2; perhaps TRBD1 as D (5 bases). The CDR3 runs 14 residues. From germline, CDR1 is GTSNPN and CDR2 SVGIG (reference sequence). V was trimmed by 6 bases and J by 7 bases, leaving 18 bases between them. CDR3 sequence reads: CACRKGPTGGELFF. Here the CDR3 DNA reads TGTGCCTGCCGGAAGGGGCCTACGGGCGGGGAGCTGTTTTTT.

Here the CDR3 DNA reads TGTGCCAGCAGCATGACACAGGGGTTTGGCGATCAGCCCCAGCATTTT. Its protein product is CASSMTQGFGDQPQHF. V and J are TRBV7-8 and TRBJ1-5, with TRBD1 identical over 7 bases. Germline CDR1 SGHVS, CDR2 FQNEAQ. J gave up 5 bases and V 5 bases, and 12 bases lay outside the gene matches. The CDR3 has 16 residues. The whole variable domain, remainder taken from reference TRBV7-8 and TRBJ1-5, is GAGVSQSPRYKVAKRGQDVALRCDPISGHVSLFWYQQALGQGPEFLTYFQNEAQLDKSGLPSDRFFAERPEGSVSTLKIQRTQQEDSAVYLCASSMTQGFGDQPQHFGDGTRLSIL.

This clonotype showed up just a few times. The chain carries TRBV5-1 and TRBJ2-3; 8 nucleotides align to TRBD2. Germline trimming cut 0 bases from V and 5 bases from J; bases unmatched to any gene: 5. Germline CDR1 reads SGHRS; CDR2 reads YFSETQ. CDR3 length: 15 amino acids. CDR3 residues: CASSLEGLVGDTQYF. CDR3 nucleotide sequence: TGCGCCAGCAGCTTGGAGGGACTAGTAGGAGATACGCAGTATTTT.

The chain joins TRBV12-3 or TRBV12-4 to TRBJ2-7, with D possibly TRBD1 on 5 matching bases. Trimming stripped 1 base from V and 0 bases from J, with 10 bases between. The CDR3 extends over 15 amino acids. The CDR3 reads CASSLGTRFSYEQYF. Here the CDR3 DNA reads TGTGCCAGCAGTTTAGGGACACGCTTCTCCTACGAGCAGTACTTC.

The sample holds a few counts of this clonotype. J is TRBJ2-1 and V is TRBV7-2; a weak D match, TRBD2 (5 bases). Trimming took off 6 bases at V and 0 bases at J, with 12 bases between the two ends. Looked up from germline, CDR1 is SGHTA and CDR2 is FQGNSA. This CDR3 has 15 residues. The CDR3 is CASRRREGSYNEQFF. DNA for the CDR3: TGTGCCAGCAGACGACGCGAGGGCTCCTACAATGAGCAGTTCTTC.